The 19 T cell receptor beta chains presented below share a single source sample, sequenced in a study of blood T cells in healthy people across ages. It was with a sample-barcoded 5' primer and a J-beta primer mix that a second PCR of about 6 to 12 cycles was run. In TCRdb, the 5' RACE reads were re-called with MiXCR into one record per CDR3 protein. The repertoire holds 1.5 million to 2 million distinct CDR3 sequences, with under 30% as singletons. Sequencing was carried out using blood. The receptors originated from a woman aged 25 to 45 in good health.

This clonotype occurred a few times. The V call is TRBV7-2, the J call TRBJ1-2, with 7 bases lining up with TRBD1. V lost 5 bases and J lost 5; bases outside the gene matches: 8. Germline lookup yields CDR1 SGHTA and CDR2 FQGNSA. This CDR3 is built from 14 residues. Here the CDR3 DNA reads TGTGCCAGCAGCACCCGACAGGGCCCTTATGGCTACACCTTC. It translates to CASSTRQGPYGYTF.

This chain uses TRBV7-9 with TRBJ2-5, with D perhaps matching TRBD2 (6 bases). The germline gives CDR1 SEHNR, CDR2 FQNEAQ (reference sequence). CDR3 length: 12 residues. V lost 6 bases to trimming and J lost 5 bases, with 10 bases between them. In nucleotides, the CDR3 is TGTGCCAGCAGGCGGGATACGGAGACCCAGTACTTC. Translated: CASRRDTETQYF.

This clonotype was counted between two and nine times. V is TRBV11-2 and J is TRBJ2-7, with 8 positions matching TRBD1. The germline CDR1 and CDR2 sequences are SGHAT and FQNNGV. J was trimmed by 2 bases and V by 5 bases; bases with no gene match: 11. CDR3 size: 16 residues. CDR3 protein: CASSPQGAGNTYEQYF. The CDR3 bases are TGTGCCAGCAGCCCGCAGGGGGCAGGGAATACCTACGAGCAGTACTTC.

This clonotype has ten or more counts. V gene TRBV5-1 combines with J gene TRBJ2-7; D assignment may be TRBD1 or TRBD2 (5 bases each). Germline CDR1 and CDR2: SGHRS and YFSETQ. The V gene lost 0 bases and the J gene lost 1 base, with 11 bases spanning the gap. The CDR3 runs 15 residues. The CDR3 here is CASSLAGTLSYEQYF. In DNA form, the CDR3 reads TGCGCCAGCAGCTTGGCCGGGACCCTATCCTACGAGCAGTACTTC.

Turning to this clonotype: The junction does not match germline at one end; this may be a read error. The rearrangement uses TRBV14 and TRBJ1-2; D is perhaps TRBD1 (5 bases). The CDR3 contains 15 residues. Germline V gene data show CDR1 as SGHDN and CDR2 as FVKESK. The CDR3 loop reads CASSQGSRDVASYTF. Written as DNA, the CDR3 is TGCGCCAGCAGCCAAGGGTCAAGGGACGTGGCAAGCTACACCTTC. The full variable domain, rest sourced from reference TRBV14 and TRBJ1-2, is EAGVTQFPSHSVIEKGQTVTLRCDPISGHDNLYWYRRVMGKEIKFLLHFVKESKQDESGMPNNRFLAERTGGTYSTLKVQPAELEDSGVYFCASSQGSRDVASYTFGSGTRLTVV.

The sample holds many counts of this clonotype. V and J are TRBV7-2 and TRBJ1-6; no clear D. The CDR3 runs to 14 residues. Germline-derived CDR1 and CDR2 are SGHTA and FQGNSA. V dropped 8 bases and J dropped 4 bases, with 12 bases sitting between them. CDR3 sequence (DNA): TGTGCCAGCGGTCCCGGTCTTTATAATTCACCCCTCCACTTT. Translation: CASGPGLYNSPLHF.

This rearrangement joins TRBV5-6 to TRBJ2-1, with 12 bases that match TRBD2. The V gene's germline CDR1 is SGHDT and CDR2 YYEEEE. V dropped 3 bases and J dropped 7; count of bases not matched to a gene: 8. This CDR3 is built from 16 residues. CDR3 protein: CASSSGLAGWYNEQFF. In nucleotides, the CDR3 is TGTGCCAGCAGCTCCGGACTAGCGGGGTGGTATAATGAGCAGTTCTTC.

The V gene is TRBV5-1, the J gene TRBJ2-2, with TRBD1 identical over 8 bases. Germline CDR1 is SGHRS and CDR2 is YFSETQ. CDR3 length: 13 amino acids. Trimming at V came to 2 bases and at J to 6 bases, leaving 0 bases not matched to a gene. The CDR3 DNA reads TGCGCCAGCAGCTTCAGGGGGCCCGGGGAGCTGTTTTTT. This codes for CASSFRGPGELFF. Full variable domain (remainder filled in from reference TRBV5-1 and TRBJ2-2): KAGVTQTPRYLIKTRGQQVTLSCSPISGHRSVSWYQQTPGQGLQFLFEYFSETQRNKGNFPGRFSGRQFSNSRSEMNVSTLELGDSALYLCASSFRGPGELFFGEGSRLTVL.

This CDR3 is CSAARDRISYEQYF. CDR3 DNA sequence: TGCAGTGCTGCCCGGGACAGAATTTCCTACGAGCAGTACTTC. The chain has TRBV20-1 and TRBJ2-7; TRBD1 aligns across 7 bases. Germline V gives CDR1 DFQATT, CDR2 SNEGSKA (reference sequence). J was trimmed by 1 base and V by 5 bases; bases with no gene match: 8. The CDR3 is 14 amino acids.

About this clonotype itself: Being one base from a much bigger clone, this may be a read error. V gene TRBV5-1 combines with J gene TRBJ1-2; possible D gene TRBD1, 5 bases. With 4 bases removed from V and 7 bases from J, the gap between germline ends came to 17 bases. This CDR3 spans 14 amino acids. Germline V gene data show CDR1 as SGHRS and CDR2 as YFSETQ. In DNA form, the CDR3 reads TGCGCCAGCAGCCGAGATCAGGGCAAGGGTGGCTACACCTTC. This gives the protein CASSRDQGKGGYTF.

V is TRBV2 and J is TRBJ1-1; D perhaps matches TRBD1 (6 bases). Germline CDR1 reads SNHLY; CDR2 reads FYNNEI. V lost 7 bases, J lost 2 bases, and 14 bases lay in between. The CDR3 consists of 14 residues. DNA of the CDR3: TGTGCCAGCACCTCAAGGGGGGATAACACTGAAGCTTTCTTT. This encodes CASTSRGDNTEAFF.

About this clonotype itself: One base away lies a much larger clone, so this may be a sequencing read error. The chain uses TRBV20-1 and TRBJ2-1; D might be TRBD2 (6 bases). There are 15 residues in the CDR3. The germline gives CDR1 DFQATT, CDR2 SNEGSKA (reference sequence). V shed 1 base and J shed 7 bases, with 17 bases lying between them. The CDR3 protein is CSARAANGSTNEQFF. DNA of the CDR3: TGCAGTGCTAGAGCGGCTAACGGGAGTACGAATGAGCAGTTCTTC.

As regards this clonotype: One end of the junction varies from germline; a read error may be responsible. CDR3 residues: CAGSPGDSSPIYGYTF. CDR3 in DNA: TGCGCCGGCAGCCCGGGCGATTCAAGCCCAATCTATGGCTACACCTTC. This chain connects TRBV5-1 to TRBJ1-2, with D unclear. The V gene's germline CDR1 is SGHRS and CDR2 YFSETQ. The CDR3 loop spans 16 amino acids.

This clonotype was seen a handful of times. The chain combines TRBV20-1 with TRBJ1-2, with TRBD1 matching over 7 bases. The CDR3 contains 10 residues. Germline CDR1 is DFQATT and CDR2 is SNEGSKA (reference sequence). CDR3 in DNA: TGCAGGCAGGGGGGATATGGCTACACCTTC. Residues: CRQGGYGYTF.

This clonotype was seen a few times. CDR3 protein: CASSPSLGEKLFF. CDR3 DNA: TGTGCCAGCTCACCGTCACTGGGTGAAAAACTGTTTTTT. The chain carries TRBV18 and TRBJ1-4; D remains ambiguous. The V and J ends lost 3 bases and 7 bases respectively, with 9 bases between them. This CDR3 has 13 amino acids. CDR1 and CDR2 (germline): KGHSH, LQKENI.

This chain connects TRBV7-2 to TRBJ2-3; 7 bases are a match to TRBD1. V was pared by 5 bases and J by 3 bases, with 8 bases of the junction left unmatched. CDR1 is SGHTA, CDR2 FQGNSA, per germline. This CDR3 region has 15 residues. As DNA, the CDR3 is TGTGCCAGCAGCCGAACGCCCAGGGGGACAGATACGCAGTATTTT. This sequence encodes CASSRTPRGTDTQYF.

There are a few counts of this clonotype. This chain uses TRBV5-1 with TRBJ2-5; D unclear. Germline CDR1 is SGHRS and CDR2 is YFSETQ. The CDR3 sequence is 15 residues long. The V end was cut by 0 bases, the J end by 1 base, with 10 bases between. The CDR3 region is CASSLVIGGQETQYF. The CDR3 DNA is TGCGCCAGCAGCTTGGTCATCGGTGGCCAAGAGACCCAGTACTTC.

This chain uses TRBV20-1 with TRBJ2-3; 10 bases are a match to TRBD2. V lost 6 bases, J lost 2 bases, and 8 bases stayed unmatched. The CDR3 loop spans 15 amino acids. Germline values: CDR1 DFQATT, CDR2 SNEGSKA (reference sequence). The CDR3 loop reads CSASGTSANTDTQYF. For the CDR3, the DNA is TGCAGTGCCTCAGGGACTAGCGCTAACACAGATACGCAGTATTTT.

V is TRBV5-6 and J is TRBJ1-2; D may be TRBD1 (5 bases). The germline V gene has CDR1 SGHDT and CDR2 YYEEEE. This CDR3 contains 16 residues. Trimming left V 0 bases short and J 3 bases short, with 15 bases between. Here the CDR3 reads CASSLAGGSTDYGYTF. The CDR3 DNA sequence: TGTGCCAGCAGCTTGGCTGGGGGTTCGACAGACTATGGCTACACCTTC.